This TCR beta chain appears in the sequencing data of a study of T cell responses to AZD1222 COVID-19 vaccine. The overall study: Whether given at about 4 or about 12 weeks, second doses were pooled. Study-level findings and limits: Repertoire sampling happened only post peak T cell response.

The germline V gene has CDR1 MDHEN and CDR2 SYDVKM. Trimming removed 5 bases from V and 5 bases from J, with 18 bases in between. This CDR3 spans 15 amino acids. TCRdb keeps only in-frame clones here, not all; method: immunoSEQ multiplex PCR. The sample includes under 200,000 clones, around 95% seen only once; the top ten take approximately 0.6%. On this clone itself: Its antigen is currently unknown.

V is TRBV28 and J is TRBJ1-1; D is possibly TRBD1 (5 bases). The sample in question was peripheral blood, obtained on day 0 of AZD1222 vaccination. This clonotype was sampled from an adult in good health. The CDR3 spells CASSPLPGRLTEAFF. The DNA of the CDR3 is TGTGCCAGCAGTCCTCTACCAGGGAGGCTAACTGAAGCTTTCTTT.